This T cell receptor (beta chain) was sequenced in a study of shared clonotypes between healthy human individuals. The wider study: CD4 naive and memory got three plates each, CD8 naive two, CD8 memory one.

The authors' processing: Filtering differed since immunoSEQ provided only junctions, with no quality scores. Some clones are missing from TCRdb's copy, which holds only in-frame ones; the method was immunoSEQ multiplex PCR. Clonal size and the V and J genes are those of that table, whereas D and trimming came from the DNA. The top ten hold 1.2% to 1.5% of the sample, which has about 1 million clones, around four fifths seen once. Among the donors, all were Caucasian adults who lived in Nashville, Tennessee. Into CD45RA+ naive and CD45RA-negative memory subsets, the CD4+ cells were split. Germline V gene lookup returns CDR1 SGHTA and CDR2 FQGNSA. With V trimmed by 5 bases and J by 4 bases, 7 bases remained unmatched. This CDR3 region has 14 residues.

This chain uses TRBV7-2 with TRBJ2-5; 7 bases are shared with TRBD2. The sample taken for sequencing was memory CD4+ T cells sorted from blood. The subset here: CD45RA-negative fraction. The receptor was derived from a man aged 18 to 29 in good health. The DNA of the CDR3 is TGTGCCAGCAGCCGGTCACCGGGAGGAGAGACCCAGTACTTC. Protein sequence: CASSRSPGGETQYF.